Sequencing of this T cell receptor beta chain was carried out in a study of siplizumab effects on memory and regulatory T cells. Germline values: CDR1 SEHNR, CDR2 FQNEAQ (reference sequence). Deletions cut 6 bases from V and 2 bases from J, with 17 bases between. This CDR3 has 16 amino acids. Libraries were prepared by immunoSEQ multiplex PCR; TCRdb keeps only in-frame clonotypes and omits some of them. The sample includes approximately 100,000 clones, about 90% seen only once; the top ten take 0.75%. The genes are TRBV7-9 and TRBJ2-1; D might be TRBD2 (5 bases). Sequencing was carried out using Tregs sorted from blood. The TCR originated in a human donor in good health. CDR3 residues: CASRNTGFSAYNEQFF. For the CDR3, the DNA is TGTGCCAGCAGGAACACTGGGTTTAGCGCCTACAATGAGCAGTTCTTC. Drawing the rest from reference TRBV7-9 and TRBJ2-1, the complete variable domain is DTGVSQNPRHKITKRGQNVTFRCDPISEHNRLYWYRQTLGQGPEFLTYFQNEAQLEKSRLLSDRFSAERPKGSFSTLEIQRTEQGDSAMYLCASRNTGFSAYNEQFFGPGTRLTVL.